This passage covers 23 T cell receptor beta chains from one sample sequenced in a study of OX40 agonist ivuxolimab in advanced cancers. The protocol was immunoSEQ multiplex PCR, while the TCRdb copy is restricted to in-frame clones and leaves out a portion. Of 78,000 or so clones in the sample, roughly 93% were seen once. The sample in question was CD4+ or CD8+ T cells sorted from blood, obtained in a trial of the OX40 agonist ivuxolimab. These receptors originate from an adult with an advanced solid tumor such as melanoma, head and neck, liver or kidney cancer.

This clone has only one observation. V is TRBV4-1 and J is TRBJ1-3; weak D call: TRBD1 (5 bases). The CDR3 covers 16 residues. The germline V gene encodes CDR1 MGHRA and CDR2 YSYEKL. The ends were cut back, 0 bases at V and 0 bases at J, with 9 bases in the middle. The CDR3 loop is CASSQDDRYSGNTIYF. CDR3 nucleotides: TGCGCCAGCAGCCAAGACGACAGATACTCTGGAAACACCATATATTTT.

This clone was counted once. This rearrangement joins TRBV10-3 to TRBJ1-5, with a possible D match to TRBD1 (5 bases). The germline V gene encodes CDR1 ENHRY and CDR2 SYGVKD. The length of the CDR3 is 16 residues. V was clipped by 3 bases and J by 2 bases, with 14 bases between them. This CDR3 is CAISDGGKGRNQPQHF. The CDR3 region has the DNA TGTGCCATCAGTGACGGGGGGAAGGGGCGCAATCAGCCCCAGCATTTT.

This clone has only a few counts. Other DNA sequences in this sample translate to the same CDR3. This chain connects TRBV6-1 to TRBJ2-7, with 8 bases lining up with TRBD2. Germline CDR1 and CDR2: MNHNS and SASEGT. Losses at the gene ends were 3 bases for V and 1 base for J; bases not matched to a gene: 2. The CDR3 has 14 amino acids. CDR3 DNA: TGTGCCAGCAGTGAGAGCGGGAGATCCTACGAGCAGTACTTC. This encodes CASSESGRSYEQYF.

This rearrangement joins TRBV6-1 to TRBJ1-1, with D possibly being TRBD1 (5 bases). The germline gives CDR1 MNHNS, CDR2 SASEGT. The V end lost 8 bases, the J end lost 2 bases, and 12 bases lay between the germline ends. There are 13 residues in the CDR3. As DNA, the CDR3 is TGTGCCAGCCGGGCAGGGCCCAACACTGAAGCTTTCTTT. This codes for CASRAGPNTEAFF.

The V call is TRBV5-1, the J call TRBJ2-1; D not resolved. The CDR3 is made up of 16 amino acids. Trimming removed 1 base from V and 0 bases from J, with 11 bases in between. The V gene's germline CDR1 is SGHRS and CDR2 YFSETQ. In DNA, the CDR3 is TGCGCCAGCAGCTTGCGAAGCGCATCCTCCTACAATGAGCAGTTCTTC. Protein sequence: CASSLRSASSYNEQFF.

The chain couples TRBV25-1 to TRBJ1-2, with a weak D call TRBD1 (6 bases). The CDR3 runs to 14 residues. Per germline, CDR1 MGHDK and CDR2 SYGVNS. The V end lost 6 bases, the J end lost 9 bases, and 20 bases lay between the germline ends. CDR3 sequence (DNA): TGTGCCAGCAGCGCCTTAGTAACAGGGTCTCGCTACACCTTC. It specifies CASSALVTGSRYTF.

The CDR3 DNA reads TGTGCCAGCAGTCAAGCGGGAGGGTCCTACAATGAGCAGTTCTTC. Translation: CASSQAGGSYNEQFF. The rearrangement uses TRBV28 and TRBJ2-1; 10 bases are shared with TRBD2. The CDR3 is 15 amino acids. The ends lost 5 bases at V and 1 base at J; junction bases unmatched: 2. Per the germline V gene, CDR1 is MDHEN and CDR2 is SYDVKM.

This chain links TRBV14 with TRBJ2-7, with D unclear. Germline values: CDR1 SGHDN, CDR2 FVKESK. The V gene lost 1 base and the J gene lost 3 bases, with 4 bases spanning the gap. This CDR3 has 12 residues. DNA for the CDR3: TGTGCCAGCAGCCAAGTAAACTACGAGCAGTACTTC. This translates into CASSQVNYEQYF.

This chain uses TRBV11-3 with TRBJ2-7; D possibly uses TRBD1 or TRBD2 (5 bases each). Germline V CDR1 and CDR2: SGHNT, YENEEA. The CDR3 length is 14 residues. Between the trimmed V and J ends, which lost 1 base and 6 bases, there was a span of 13 bases. The CDR3 protein is CASSLGGTAIEQYF. The DNA for the CDR3 is TGTGCCAGCAGCTTAGGTGGGACCGCTATCGAGCAGTACTTC.

Comments on this clone: This CDR3 is also generated by other DNA sequences in the sample. V gene TRBV5-1 combines with J gene TRBJ2-1, with TRBD2 identical over 10 bases. The CDR3 extends over 15 amino acids. Losses at the gene ends were 3 bases for V and 8 bases for J; bases not matched to a gene: 8. Germline V gene sequence: CDR1 SGHRS, CDR2 YFSETQ. CDR3 in DNA: TGCGCCAGCAGCTCACTAGCGGGGACCGGCGATGAGCAGTTCTTC. Its protein is CASSSLAGTGDEQFF.

The chain combines TRBV29-1 with TRBJ2-1; 12 nucleotides match TRBD2. V trimming: 4 bases; J trimming: 4 bases; junction bases outside the gene matches: 11. The length of the CDR3 is 17 residues. Germline V gives CDR1 SQVTM, CDR2 ANQGSEA. CDR3 nucleotides: TGCAGCGTTGCGATGGCTAGCGGGGGGGAGAGGTACAATGAGCAGTTCTTC. Amino acids: CSVAMASGGERYNEQFF.

The V gene is TRBV7-2, the J gene TRBJ1-5, with unresolved D. The CDR3 is 13 residues long. Germline loops: CDR1 SGHTA, CDR2 FQGNSA. The V gene lost 5 bases and the J gene lost 4 bases, with 9 bases spanning the gap. The CDR3 region has the DNA TGTGCCAGCAGCGATACGAATAATCAGCCCCAGCATTTT. As protein: CASSDTNNQPQHF.

V gene TRBV6-1 combines with J gene TRBJ1-5; 11 positions agree with TRBD1. The CDR3 is made up of 19 amino acids. The germline V gene encodes CDR1 MNHNS and CDR2 SASEGT. With 4 bases clipped from V and 1 base from J, the junction kept 12 bases outside the gene matches. The CDR3 nucleotides read TGTGCCAGCAGTGGGGGACAGGGGGGTACCTATATGAGCAATCAGCCCCAGCATTTT. This gives the protein CASSGGQGGTYMSNQPQHF.

The chain uses TRBV5-6 and TRBJ2-7, with D tentatively TRBD1 (6 bases). The V and J ends lost 4 bases and 2 bases respectively, with 10 bases between them. The CDR3 runs 13 residues. Germline CDR1 reads SGHDT; CDR2 reads YYEEEE. In DNA, the CDR3 is TGTGCCAGCAGCCTTTCAGGGGCCTACGAGCAGTACTTC. This encodes CASSLSGAYEQYF.

This rearrangement joins TRBV5-6 to TRBJ1-4, with TRBD1 matching 7 bases. The CDR3 is 13 residues long. The germline V gene has CDR1 SGHDT and CDR2 YYEEEE. V gave up 4 bases and J gave up 8 bases; unmatched junction bases: 5. DNA of the CDR3: TGTGCCAGCAGCACAGGGGCGGAAGAAAAACTGTTTTTT. It specifies CASSTGAEEKLFF.

This clone showed up just once. V gene TRBV7-2 combines with J gene TRBJ1-3, with 7 bases fitting TRBD1. V was clipped by 2 bases and J by 4 bases; unmatched bases: 2. The CDR3 runs to 14 residues. In germline, CDR1 is SGHTA, CDR2 FQGNSA. This CDR3 reads CASSLMTGGNTIYF. The CDR3 DNA follows: TGTGCCAGCAGCTTAATGACAGGGGGAAACACCATATATTTT.

This clone has a handful of counts. This rearrangement joins TRBV18 to TRBJ2-2; D is undetermined. The germline CDR1 and CDR2 sequences are KGHSH and LQKENI. The CDR3 contains 14 residues. V dropped 3 bases and J dropped 3 bases, with 8 bases sitting between them. CDR3 coding DNA: TGTGCCAGCTCACCGAACCGTGACACCGGGGAGCTGTTTTTT. Its translation: CASSPNRDTGELFF.

Comment on this clone: One end of the junction is discordant with germline, which a read error may explain. The chain carries TRBV7-8 and TRBJ1-2; TRBD1 matches at 7 bases. This CDR3 spans 14 amino acids. Germline CDR1 reads SGHVS; CDR2 reads FQNEAQ. CDR3 nucleotide sequence: TGTGCCAGCAGCTCTGGGACAGCTTCTCATGGCCACACCTTC. The encoded protein is CASSSGTASHGHTF.

The V and J genes are TRBV6-1 and TRBJ1-2; 9 nucleotides match TRBD1. Germline values: CDR1 MNHNS, CDR2 SASEGT. Trimming cost V 4 bases and J 8 bases; bases outside gene matches: 5. The CDR3 has 13 residues. The DNA of the CDR3 is TGTGCCAGCAGTGGGACAGGGGCGGGAGGCTACACCTTC. Its protein product is CASSGTGAGGYTF.

The chain has TRBV7-9 and TRBJ1-2, with TRBD1 as a possible D gene (6 bases). This CDR3 has 12 residues. The V and J ends lost 5 bases and 7 bases respectively, with 11 bases between them. Germline values: CDR1 SEHNR, CDR2 FQNEAQ (reference sequence). DNA for the CDR3: TGTGCCAGCAGCGACCGGACAGTTGGCTACACCTTC. As protein: CASSDRTVGYTF.

This clone was seen only once. The V gene is TRBV10-3, the J gene TRBJ2-7; 11 bases fit TRBD1. This CDR3 has 14 residues. Germline values: CDR1 ENHRY, CDR2 SYGVKD. The V segment lost 10 bases and the J segment 2 bases; nucleotides outside the gene matches: 7. CDR3 in DNA: TGTGCCACCTCCGGACAGGGGGCAACCTACGAGCAGTACTTC. This sequence encodes CATSGQGATYEQYF.

The gene calls are TRBV5-1 and TRBJ1-1, with 8 bases matching TRBD1. CDR1 is SGHRS and CDR2 is YFSETQ in the germline V gene. This CDR3 comprises 14 residues. J was trimmed by 5 bases and V by 3 bases; bases with no gene match: 6. This chain's CDR3 is CASSWGTGGTEAFF. The CDR3 bases are TGCGCCAGCAGCTGGGGGACAGGTGGAACTGAAGCTTTCTTT.

V and J are TRBV21-1 and TRBJ1-2; TRBD1 is the table's D call, not checked against the DNA. TRBV21-1 is a recognized pseudogene. This CDR3 spans 14 amino acids. CDR3 amino acids: CASSKRQGVYGYTF. Written as DNA, the CDR3 is TGTGCCAGCAGCAAACGACAGGGGGTCTATGGCTACACCTTC.